The 9 T cell receptor beta chains presented below share a single source sample, sequenced in a study of blood T cell repertoires in COVID-19. Here immunoSEQ multiplex PCR was the method, and the copy in TCRdb shows in-frame clones only, minus some. The repertoire holds under 110,000 clones, with 75% to 90% as singletons. Sequenced: peripheral blood. The receptors derive from an older woman with active or convalescent COVID-19.

The chain has TRBV7-2 and TRBJ1-3, with 9 bases identical to TRBD1. V lost 2 bases to trimming and J lost 4 bases; unmatched junction nucleotides: 9. Germline V CDR1 and CDR2: SGHTA, FQGNSA. The CDR3 spans 17 residues. The DNA for the CDR3 is TGTGCCAGCAGCTTATCCGGGAACAGGGGGCGAGGAAACACCATATATTTT. It encodes CASSLSGNRGRGNTIYF.

The chain couples TRBV7-2 to TRBJ1-1; the match to TRBD1 covers 8 bases. Looked up from germline, CDR1 is SGHTA and CDR2 is FQGNSA. The CDR3 is 14 residues long. V trimming: 4 bases; J trimming: 7 bases; junction bases outside the gene matches: 8. The CDR3 nucleotides are TGTGCCAGCAGCTATAGGGGGACAGGCTATGAAGCTTTCTTT. Its translation: CASSYRGTGYEAFF.

The V call is TRBV28, the J call TRBJ1-1, with a possible D match to TRBD1 (6 bases). Germline CDR1 MDHEN, CDR2 SYDVKM. Trimming stripped 6 bases from V and 1 base from J, with 12 bases between. This CDR3 is 14 amino acids long. Here the CDR3 reads CASRQGRENTEAFF. The CDR3 nucleotides read TGTGCCAGCAGACAGGGACGGGAGAACACTGAAGCTTTCTTT.

This chain uses TRBV3-1 (or the pseudogene TRBV3-2) with TRBJ1-6; weak D call: TRBD1 (6 bases). Germline assignment: CDR1 LGHDT and CDR2 YNNKEL (reference sequence). CDR3 length: 15 residues. V lost 5 bases, J lost 7 bases, and 15 bases lay in between. The CDR3, as DNA: TGTGCCAGCAGCGCTAAACAGGGAGGGAATTCACCCCTCCACTTT. Its translation: CASSAKQGGNSPLHF.

The chain's CDR3 is CASSFTGASKYEQYF. The CDR3 coding sequence is TGTGCCAGCAGCTTTACAGGGGCCTCGAAGTACGAGCAGTACTTC. The chain has TRBV7-6 and TRBJ2-7; 7 bases are a match to TRBD1. V shed 3 bases and J 4 bases; nucleotides not matched to a gene: 9. The CDR3 sequence is 15 residues long. Germline lookup yields CDR1 SGHVS and CDR2 FNYEAQ. The variable domain in full, with the rest retrieved from reference TRBV7-6 and TRBJ2-7, is GAGVSQSPRYKVTKRGQDVALRCDPISGHVSLYWYRQALGQGPEFLTYFNYEAQQDKSGLPNDRFSAERPEGSISTLTIQRTEQRDSAMYRCASSFTGASKYEQYFGPGTRLTVT.

The V gene is TRBV3-1 (or the pseudogene TRBV3-2), the J gene TRBJ2-1, with D possibly matching TRBD1 (7 bases). CDR1 LGHDT and CDR2 YNNKEL come from the germline V gene (reference sequence). The length of the CDR3 is 15 residues. Between the trimmed V and J ends, which lost 4 bases and 0 bases, there was a span of 10 bases. As DNA, the CDR3 is TGTGCCAGCAGCCGGGGGGACAGCTCCTACAATGAGCAGTTCTTC. This gives the protein CASSRGDSSYNEQFF.

The chain has TRBV9 and TRBJ2-7; a possible D gene is TRBD1 (6 bases). This CDR3 contains 13 residues. V lost 7 bases, J lost 3 bases, and 14 bases lay in between. From germline, CDR1 is SGDLS and CDR2 YYNGEE. The chain's CDR3 is CASQARDIYEQYF. CDR3 in DNA: TGTGCCAGCCAGGCCCGGGACATCTACGAGCAGTACTTC.

The V call is TRBV14, the J call TRBJ1-6; TRBD1 matches 10 bases. With V trimmed by 3 bases and J by 10 bases, 6 bases remained unmatched. This CDR3 comprises 15 residues. Germline values: CDR1 SGHDN, CDR2 FVKESK. The CDR3, as DNA: TGTGCCAGCAGCCAGCTGGGACAGGGGTTATCACCCCTCCACTTT. The encoded protein is CASSQLGQGLSPLHF.

This chain connects TRBV2 to TRBJ1-6; D is perhaps TRBD1 (6 bases). The V and J ends lost 7 bases and 5 bases respectively, with 15 bases between them. CDR3 size: 15 residues. Per the germline V gene, CDR1 is SNHLY and CDR2 is FYNNEI. CDR3 sequence (DNA): TGTGCCAGCAAACTTTGGGGGGGCGATAATTCACCCCTCCACTTT. It is translated as CASKLWGGDNSPLHF.